This record looks at one T cell receptor (beta chain) sequence and its context. In the source study's methods: Cell counts per sample came from amplifying reference gene primers. Clones were sequenced by immunoSEQ multiplex PCR, and TCRdb holds only the in-frame ones, with some missing. That table furnishes V, J and clone size, whereas the DNA furnished D and trimming. The table lists some 38,000 clones, about 85% of them singletons. This CDR3 is 15 amino acids long. The ends lost 2 bases at V and 5 bases at J; junction bases unmatched: 2. CDR1 and CDR2 from the germline V gene are MNHEY and SVGAGI. The data stem from a study of blood T cell repertoires in COVID-19. About the research overall: Donors in the United States, Italy and Spain gave samples during acute or convalescent COVID-19. Nucleic acid was either cDNA or gDNA, and it came from T cells, B-cell-depleted T cells, or PBMCs.

The sequencing sample was made of peripheral blood. This rearrangement joins TRBV6-5 to TRBJ2-4, with TRBD1 matching over 11 bases. The receptor's source is a man aged 50 to 59 with active COVID-19. Written as DNA, the CDR3 is TGTGCCAGCAGTTACCGGACAGGGGGCGAAAACATTCAGTACTTC. It codes for CASSYRTGGENIQYF.